This T cell receptor (beta chain) was profiled in a study of shared clonotypes between healthy human individuals. The study, taken as a whole, reports: Among donors, clonotype sharing was expected to be affected by sequencing depth.

DNA from unsorted PBMC was sequenced on ten immunoSEQ deep assay plates. Authors' analysis steps: Without quality scores, immunoSEQ junctional reads could not be filtered like full-length reads. Sequencing was performed with immunoSEQ multiplex PCR; in TCRdb, only in-frame clones are kept and a portion is missing. The V and J calls and clone size come from that table; D and trimming were worked out from the DNA. The table includes some 470,000 clones, around 78% detected once. Turning to this clone: Antigen: not known.

Genomic DNA from unsorted samples was obtained from 83 million or so PBMCs (per sample). Sequencing was performed on PBMCs. The TCR sequence derives from a middle-aged woman in good health. Some clones in this sample may be carry-over from other donors' samples.

In nucleotides, the CDR3 is TGTGCCAGCAGTTACGAGGGGCTTAGCTATGGCTACACCTTC. This translates into CASSYEGLSYGYTF. The chain links TRBV6-6 to TRBJ1-2, with D maybe TRBD1 (5 bases). Trimming left V 2 bases short and J 4 bases short, with 11 bases between. The CDR3 spans 14 residues. Germline V gene data show CDR1 as MNHNY and CDR2 as SVGAGI (reference sequence).